There are a few counts of the clone carrying this T cell receptor (beta chain). The antigen remains undetermined. V dropped 3 bases and J dropped 8; count of bases not matched to a gene: 8. Germline V gene lookup returns CDR1 SGHRS and CDR2 YFSETQ. The CDR3 runs 14 residues. Investigators reverse transcribed all isolated RNA, so they sequenced expressed TCRB transcripts. TCRdb keeps only in-frame clones here, not all; method: immunoSEQ multiplex PCR. The table includes fewer than 350,000 clones, approximately 15% detected once. This entry belongs to a study of beta chain features in type 1 diabetes. Study results and caveats: Reduced insertions and increased deletions marked VDJ junctions in type 1 diabetes patients. Moderate yet significant TCRB CDR3 shortening was seen in Type 1 diabetes patients in all four CD4+ subsets. No resolution was reached here on whether HLA type influences TCRB rearrangement.

This clonotype originated in a man between 18 and 35 years old with type 1 diabetes. The sample comprised naive CD4+ T cells from blood. The rearrangement links TRBV5-1 to TRBJ2-1; 7 bases fit TRBD1. The CDR3 sequence: CASSSRGKADEQFF. The DNA for the CDR3 is TGCGCCAGCAGCTCCAGGGGGAAGGCCGATGAGCAGTTCTTC.